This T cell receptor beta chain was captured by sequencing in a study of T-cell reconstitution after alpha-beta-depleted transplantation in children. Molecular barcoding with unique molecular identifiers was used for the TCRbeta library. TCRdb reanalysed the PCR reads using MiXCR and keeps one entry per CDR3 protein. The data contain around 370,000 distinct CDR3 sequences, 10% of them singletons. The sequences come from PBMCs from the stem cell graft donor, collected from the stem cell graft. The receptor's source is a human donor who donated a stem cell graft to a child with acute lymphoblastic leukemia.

CDR3 nucleotide sequence: TGTGCCAGCAGCGCGGGACTCCTAAGTGTAGATACGCAGTATTTT. Protein: CASSAGLLSVDTQYF. This chain connects TRBV7-3 to TRBJ2-3, with D maybe TRBD2 (6 bases). The CDR3 length is 15 residues. The V gene's germline CDR1 is SGHTA and CDR2 FQGTGA. The V and J ends lost 5 bases and 5 bases respectively, with 17 bases between them.